The source of this T cell receptor (beta chain) is a study of blood T cell repertoires in COVID-19. Whole-study context: T cells, B-cell-depleted T cells, or PBMCs supplied cDNA or gDNA.

V lost 7 bases and J lost 4, with 17 bases in between. CDR1 is MDHEN and CDR2 is SYDVKM in the germline V gene. The CDR3 totals 14 residues. TCRdb keeps only in-frame clones here, not all; method: immunoSEQ multiplex PCR. This table has over 100,000 clones, around 80% appearing once. The chain links TRBV28 to TRBJ2-7, with D uncertain. This clonotype originated in a man between 60 and 75 years old with active or convalescent COVID-19. Input material: peripheral blood. CDR3 protein: CASNAAPFGYEQYF. The CDR3 DNA reads TGTGCCAGCAACGCGGCGCCCTTTGGATACGAGCAGTACTTC.